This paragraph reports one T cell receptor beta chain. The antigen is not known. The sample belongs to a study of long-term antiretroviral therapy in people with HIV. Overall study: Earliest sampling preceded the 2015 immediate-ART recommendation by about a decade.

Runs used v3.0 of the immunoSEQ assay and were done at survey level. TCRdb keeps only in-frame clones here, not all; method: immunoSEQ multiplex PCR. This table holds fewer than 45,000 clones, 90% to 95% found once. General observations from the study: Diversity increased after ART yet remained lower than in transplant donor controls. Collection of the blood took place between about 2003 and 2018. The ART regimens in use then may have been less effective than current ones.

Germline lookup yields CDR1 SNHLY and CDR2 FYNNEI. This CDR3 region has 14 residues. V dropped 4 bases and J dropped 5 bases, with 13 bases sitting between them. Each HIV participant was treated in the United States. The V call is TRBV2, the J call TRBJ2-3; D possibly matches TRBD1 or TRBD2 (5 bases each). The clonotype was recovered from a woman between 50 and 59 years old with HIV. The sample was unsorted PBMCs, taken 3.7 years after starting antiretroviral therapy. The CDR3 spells CASSVRGTVDTQYF. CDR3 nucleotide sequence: TGTGCCAGCAGTGTGAGGGGCACGGTAGATACGCAGTATTTT.